The rows below give T cell receptor beta chains drawn from one sample of a study of T cells after posttransplantation cyclophosphamide. Here immunoSEQ multiplex PCR was the method, and the copy in TCRdb shows in-frame clones only, minus some. The data show about 53,000 clones, with roughly 86% seen just once and roughly 2.8% held by the top ten. The sample taken for sequencing was PBMCs. These TCRs come from a man aged 25-45 years with a blood cancer, CMV-positive, and with a related stem cell donor. Each CDR3 is given with its conserved first and last residue. The order of the fields is V gene, clone size, CDR3 length, J gene, D gene, CDR3 protein, CDR3 DNA. D genes are given only for firm matches. The listing skips clone size in some rows; elsewhere it reads once, few, many or a size class.

TRBV4-1	-	17	TRBJ1-2	TRBD1	CASSPGGTGGANYGYTF	TGCGCCAGCAGCCCGGGCGGGACAGGAGGAGCTAACTATGGCTACACCTTC
TRBV19	-	14	TRBJ2-5	-	CASSHNGLGETQYF	TGTGCCAGTAGTCACAACGGACTGGGGGAGACCCAGTACTTC
TRBV7-2	-	13	TRBJ1-5	-	CASSPTGNQPQHF	TGTGCCAGCAGTCCTACAGGGAATCAGCCCCAGCATTTT
TRBV27	once	12	TRBJ2-1	TRBD2	CASSGTSNEQFF	TGTGCCAGCAGTGGGACTAGTAATGAGCAGTTCTTC
TRBV28	-	14	TRBJ2-2	-	CASLGAGNTGELFF	TGTGCCAGTCTTGGGGCCGGGAACACCGGGGAGCTGTTTTTT
TRBV2	-	16	TRBJ2-1	-	CASSESARVVANEQFF	TGTGCCAGCAGTGAGTCGGCGAGGGTCGTGGCCAATGAGCAGTTCTTC
TRBV19	once	16	TRBJ2-1	TRBD2	CASSPIAGGTYNEQFF	TGTGCCAGTAGTCCGATAGCGGGAGGCACCTACAATGAGCAGTTCTTC
TRBV5-6	once	15	TRBJ2-7	-	CASSLWGEGPYEQYF	TGTGCCAGCAGCTTGTGGGGAGAAGGGCCCTACGAGCAGTACTTC
TRBV6-6	-	15	TRBJ2-4	-	CASIPGGQGGNIQYF	TGTGCCAGCATCCCAGGGGGGCAAGGCGGGAACATTCAGTACTTC
TRBV12-5	-	14	TRBJ1-2	TRBD1	CASGLMGQGYGYTF	TGTGCTAGTGGTCTAATGGGACAGGGATACGGCTACACCTTC
TRBV4-1	few	17	TRBJ1-5	-	CASSQRWDPQGSQPQHF	TGCGCCAGCAGCCAAAGATGGGACCCACAGGGAAGTCAGCCCCAGCATTTT
TRBV28	few	12	TRBJ1-2	-	CASSLASYGYTF	TGTGCCAGCAGTTTGGCCAGCTATGGCTACACCTTC
TRBV30	once	16	TRBJ1-5	-	CAWSGLSGASNQPQHF	TGTGCCTGGAGTGGTCTTTCTGGGGCTAGCAATCAGCCCCAGCATTTT
TRBV27	-	17	TRBJ2-1	TRBD1	CASNLRWGTGALHEQFF	TGTGCCAGCAACCTCAGGTGGGGGACAGGGGCATTACATGAGCAGTTCTTC
TRBV12-2	-	19	TRBJ1-6	-	CASRLPSESPTGAAPPLHF	TGTGCAAGTCGCTTACCTAGTGAATCGCCGACAGGGGCTGCTCCACCCCTCCACTTT
TRBV4-3	-	13	TRBJ2-5	-	CASSQEGSGTQYF	TGCGCCAGCAGCCAAGAAGGATCGGGGACCCAGTACTTC
TRBV18	-	18	TRBJ2-2	-	CASSPPAPGRSLTGELFF	TGTGCCAGCTCACCACCAGCACCGGGGAGGTCCTTGACCGGGGAGCTGTTTTTT
TRBV4-2	-	17	TRBJ2-3	TRBD2	CASSLNRAGQGTDTQYF	TGTGCCAGCAGCCTAAACCGAGCGGGGCAGGGCACAGATACGCAGTATTTT
TRBV5-1	-	15	TRBJ2-3	-	CASSWSDRTTDTQYF	TGCGCCAGCAGCTGGTCGGACAGAACCACAGATACGCAGTATTTT
TRBV28	-	16	TRBJ1-1	TRBD1	CASTGRQGAMNTEAFF	TGTGCCAGCACAGGCCGACAGGGAGCCATGAACACTGAAGCTTTCTTT
TRBV9	-	15	TRBJ2-1	TRBD2	CASSVIGLGNNEQFF	TGTGCCAGCAGCGTAATAGGACTAGGTAACAATGAGCAGTTCTTC
TRBV5-1	-	15	TRBJ2-2	TRBD1	CASSSTGGHTGELFF	TGCGCCAGCAGCAGCACAGGGGGCCACACCGGGGAGCTGTTTTTT
TRBV7-2	-	12	TRBJ1-1	-	CASRQLNAEAFF	TGTGCCAGCAGGCAGTTAAACGCTGAAGCTTTCTTT
TRBV7-2	-	15	TRBJ2-7	TRBD2	CASSPWEGWSYEQYF	TGTGCCAGCAGCCCCTGGGAGGGTTGGTCCTACGAGCAGTACTTC
TRBV4-3	-	15	TRBJ2-1	TRBD2	CASSHSSGAYNEQFF	TGCGCCAGCAGCCACTCTAGCGGAGCATACAATGAGCAGTTCTTC
TRBV11-2	-	15	TRBJ2-2	-	CASNMGRTSFRELFF	TGTGCCAGTAATATGGGGCGCACATCATTCAGGGAGCTGTTTTTT
TRBV30	once	16	TRBJ2-2	TRBD2	CAWTELAGGPRGELFF	TGTGCCTGGACAGAACTAGCGGGAGGGCCCCGGGGGGAGCTGTTTTTT
TRBV7-7	-	15	TRBJ2-5	-	CASSQYSLATETQYF	TGTGCCAGCAGCCAGTACTCCCTAGCGACGGAGACCCAGTACTTC
TRBV30	-	16	TRBJ1-2	TRBD1	CAWTGTGPSPNYGYTF	TGTGCCTGGACAGGGACAGGCCCATCTCCTAACTATGGCTACACCTTC
TRBV6-1	-	15	TRBJ1-1	TRBD1	CASSPRTGENTEAFF	TGTGCCAGCAGTCCCCGGACAGGGGAGAACACTGAAGCTTTCTTT
TRBV2	few	15	TRBJ2-2	-	CASSDGGSSTGELFF	TGTGCCAGCAGTGACGGCGGGTCTTCTACCGGGGAGCTGTTTTTT
TRBV7-9	once	16	TRBJ2-3	TRBD2	CASSTGTSASTDTQYF	TGTGCCAGCAGCACGGGGACTAGCGCTAGCACAGATACGCAGTATTTT
TRBV28	-	15	TRBJ2-7	TRBD2	CASSPYLAGYNEQYF	TGTGCCAGCAGTCCTTACCTAGCGGGATATAACGAGCAGTACTTC
TRBV5-6	-	15	TRBJ1-2	-	CASSLVTRANYGYTF	TGTGCCAGCAGCTTGGTCACCAGGGCTAACTATGGCTACACCTTC
TRBV6-6	-	14	TRBJ2-3	TRBD1	CASTLAGGVNTQYF	TGTGCCAGCACCTTGGCAGGGGGAGTAAATACGCAGTATTTT
TRBV7-2	-	13	TRBJ2-6	-	CASSYSGANVLTF	TGTGCCAGCTCGTACTCTGGGGCCAACGTCCTGACTTTC
TRBV7-3	-	14	TRBJ1-4	TRBD1	CASSAGGNGEKLFF	TGTGCCAGCAGCGCAGGGGGCAATGGTGAAAAACTGTTTTTT
TRBV30	-	15	TRBJ2-7	TRBD1	CAWRARGRGRYEQYF	TGTGCCTGGAGGGCCAGGGGGCGCGGAAGGTACGAGCAGTACTTC
TRBV7-6	-	14	TRBJ2-1	-	CASSLVTRVGEQFF	TGTGCCAGCAGCTTAGTGACTAGAGTCGGTGAGCAGTTCTTC
TRBV19	-	17	TRBJ2-1	-	CASSPPIVLTSYNEQFF	TGTGCCAGTAGTCCCCCAATAGTTCTTACCTCCTACAATGAGCAGTTCTTC
TRBV6-7	-	19	TRBJ1-4	TRBD1	CASSYSKQGAPSTNEKLFF	TGTGCCAGCAGTTACTCAAAGCAGGGGGCCCCCTCAACTAATGAAAAACTGTTTTTT
TRBV27	-	13	TRBJ2-3	-	CASSLASTDTQYF	TGTGCCAGCAGTTTAGCGAGCACAGATACGCAGTATTTT